The sequence of this T cell receptor (beta chain) was determined in a study of cytomegalovirus exposure and HLA in healthy donors. Whole-study findings and limits: Cytomegalovirus status, reportedly, was diagnosed with high specificity and sensitivity by the classifier. Within the roughly 120 validation repertoires, first-cohort TCR clusters tended to co-occur, according to a later analysis. While the bulk of TCR sequences proved rare, some public TCRs turned up in many donors. Altogether, 164 TCR beta chains were recorded as cytomegalovirus-associated.

From germline, CDR1 is LNHDA and CDR2 SQIVND (reference sequence). This CDR3 is 16 amino acids long. V lost 5 bases, J lost 0 bases, and 11 bases lay in between. This table comes from immunoSEQ multiplex PCR, and its TCRdb copy is limited to in-frame clones, with some not included. The sample consists of about 21,000 clones, roughly 97% of them appearing once. Notes on this clone: Its antigen is still unknown.

The sequence was obtained from a man aged 25-40 years in good health and CMV-seropositive. J is TRBJ2-6 and V is TRBV19, with D maybe TRBD2 (5 bases). The sequenced material came from PBMCs. CDR3 amino acids: CASSPKGSSGANVLTF. The CDR3 nucleotides are TGTGCCAGTAGTCCTAAAGGGAGCTCTGGGGCCAACGTCCTGACTTTC.